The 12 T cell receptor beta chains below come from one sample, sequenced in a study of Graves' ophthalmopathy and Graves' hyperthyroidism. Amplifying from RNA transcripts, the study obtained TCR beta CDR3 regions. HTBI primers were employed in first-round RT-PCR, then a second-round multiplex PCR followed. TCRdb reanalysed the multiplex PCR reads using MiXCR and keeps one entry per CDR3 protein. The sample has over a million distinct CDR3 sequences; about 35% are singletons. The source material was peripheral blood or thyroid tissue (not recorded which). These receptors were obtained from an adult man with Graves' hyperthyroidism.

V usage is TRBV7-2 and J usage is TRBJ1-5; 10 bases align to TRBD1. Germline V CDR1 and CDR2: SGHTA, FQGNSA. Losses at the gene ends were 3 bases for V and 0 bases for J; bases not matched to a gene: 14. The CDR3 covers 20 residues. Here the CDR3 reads CASSFLPGQGIATSNQPQHF. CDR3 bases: TGTGCCAGCAGCTTCCTCCCGGGACAGGGGATCGCTACTAGCAATCAGCCCCAGCATTTT.

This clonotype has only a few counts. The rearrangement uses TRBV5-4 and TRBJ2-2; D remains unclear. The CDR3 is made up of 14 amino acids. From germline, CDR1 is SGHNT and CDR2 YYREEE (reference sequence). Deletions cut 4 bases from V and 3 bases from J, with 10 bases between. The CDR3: CASSPPLDTGELFF. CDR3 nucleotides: TGTGCCAGCAGCCCCCCCCTTGACACCGGGGAGCTGTTTTTT.

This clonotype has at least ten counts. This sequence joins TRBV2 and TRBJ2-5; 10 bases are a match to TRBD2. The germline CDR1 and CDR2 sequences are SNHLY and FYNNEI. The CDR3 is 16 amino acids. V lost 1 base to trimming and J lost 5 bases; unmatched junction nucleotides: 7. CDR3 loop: CASSEGLAGVLETQYF. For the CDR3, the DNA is TGTGCCAGCAGTGAAGGCCTAGCGGGAGTTTTGGAGACCCAGTACTTC.

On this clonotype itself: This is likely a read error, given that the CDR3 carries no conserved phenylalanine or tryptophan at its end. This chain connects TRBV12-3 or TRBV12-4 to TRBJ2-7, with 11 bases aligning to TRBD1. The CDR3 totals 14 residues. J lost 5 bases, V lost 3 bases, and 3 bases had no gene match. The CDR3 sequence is CASSLGTGGNEQYS. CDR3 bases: TGTGCCAGCAGTTTGGGGACAGGGGGGAACGAGCAGTACTCC.

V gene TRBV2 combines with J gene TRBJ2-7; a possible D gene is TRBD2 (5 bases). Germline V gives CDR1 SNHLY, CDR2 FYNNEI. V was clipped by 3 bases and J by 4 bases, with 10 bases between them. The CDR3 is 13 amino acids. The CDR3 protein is CASSERVEYEQYF. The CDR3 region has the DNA TGTGCCAGCAGTGAGAGGGTCGAGTACGAGCAGTACTTC.

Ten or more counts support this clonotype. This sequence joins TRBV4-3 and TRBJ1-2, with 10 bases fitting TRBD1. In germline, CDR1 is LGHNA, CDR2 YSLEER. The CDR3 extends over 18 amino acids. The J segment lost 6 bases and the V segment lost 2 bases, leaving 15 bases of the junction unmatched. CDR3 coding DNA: TGCGCCAGCAGCCAACGGAACCGAAAGGGACAGGGGATGGATGGCTACACCTTC. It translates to CASSQRNRKGQGMDGYTF.

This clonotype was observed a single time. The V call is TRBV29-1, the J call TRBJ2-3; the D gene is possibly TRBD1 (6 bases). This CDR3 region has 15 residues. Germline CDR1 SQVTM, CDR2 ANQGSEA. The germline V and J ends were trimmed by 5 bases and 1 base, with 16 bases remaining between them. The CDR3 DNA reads TGCAGCGTTCGGGGTGGGGACATCCGCACAGATACGCAGTATTTT. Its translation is CSVRGGDIRTDTQYF.

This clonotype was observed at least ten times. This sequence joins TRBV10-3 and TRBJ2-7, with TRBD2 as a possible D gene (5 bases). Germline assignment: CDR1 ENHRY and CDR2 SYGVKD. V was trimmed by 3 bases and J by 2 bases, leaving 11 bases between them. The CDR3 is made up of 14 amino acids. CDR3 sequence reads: CAISDLAFAYEQYF. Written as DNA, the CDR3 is TGTGCCATCAGTGATTTAGCGTTCGCCTACGAGCAGTACTTC.

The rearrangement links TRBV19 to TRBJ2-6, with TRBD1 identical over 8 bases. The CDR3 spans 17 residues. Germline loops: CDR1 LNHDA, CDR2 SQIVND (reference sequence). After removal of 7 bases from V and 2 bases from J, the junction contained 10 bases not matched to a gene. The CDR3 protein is CASTVLQGGPGANVLTF. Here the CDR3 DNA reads TGTGCCAGTACGGTATTACAGGGGGGTCCTGGGGCCAACGTCCTGACTTTC.

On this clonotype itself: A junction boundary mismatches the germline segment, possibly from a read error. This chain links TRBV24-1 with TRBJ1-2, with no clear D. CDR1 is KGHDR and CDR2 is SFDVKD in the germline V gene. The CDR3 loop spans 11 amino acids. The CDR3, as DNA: TGTGCCACCAGTGATTTGATCGGATACGCCTTC. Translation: CATSDLIGYAF.

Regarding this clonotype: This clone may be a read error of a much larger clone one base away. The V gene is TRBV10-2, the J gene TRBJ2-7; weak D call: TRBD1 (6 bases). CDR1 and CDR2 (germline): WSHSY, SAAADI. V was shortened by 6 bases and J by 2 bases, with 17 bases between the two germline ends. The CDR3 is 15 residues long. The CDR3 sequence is CASSQAGQGTYEQYF. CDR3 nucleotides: TGCGCCAGCAGCCAAGCCGGCCAGGGGACCTACGAGCAGTACTTC.

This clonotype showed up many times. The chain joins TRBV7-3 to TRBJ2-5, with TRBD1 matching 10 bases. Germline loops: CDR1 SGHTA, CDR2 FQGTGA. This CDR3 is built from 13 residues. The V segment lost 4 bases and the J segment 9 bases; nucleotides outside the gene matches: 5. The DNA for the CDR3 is TGTGCCAGCAGCTCTGGACAGGGGGTGGCCCAGTACTTC. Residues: CASSSGQGVAQYF. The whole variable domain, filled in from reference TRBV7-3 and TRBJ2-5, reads GAGVSQTPSNKVTEKGKYVELRCDPISGHTALYWYRQSLGQGPEFLIYFQGTGAADDSGLPNDRFFAVRPEGSVSTLKIQRTERGDSAVYLCASSSGQGVAQYFGPGTRLLVL.